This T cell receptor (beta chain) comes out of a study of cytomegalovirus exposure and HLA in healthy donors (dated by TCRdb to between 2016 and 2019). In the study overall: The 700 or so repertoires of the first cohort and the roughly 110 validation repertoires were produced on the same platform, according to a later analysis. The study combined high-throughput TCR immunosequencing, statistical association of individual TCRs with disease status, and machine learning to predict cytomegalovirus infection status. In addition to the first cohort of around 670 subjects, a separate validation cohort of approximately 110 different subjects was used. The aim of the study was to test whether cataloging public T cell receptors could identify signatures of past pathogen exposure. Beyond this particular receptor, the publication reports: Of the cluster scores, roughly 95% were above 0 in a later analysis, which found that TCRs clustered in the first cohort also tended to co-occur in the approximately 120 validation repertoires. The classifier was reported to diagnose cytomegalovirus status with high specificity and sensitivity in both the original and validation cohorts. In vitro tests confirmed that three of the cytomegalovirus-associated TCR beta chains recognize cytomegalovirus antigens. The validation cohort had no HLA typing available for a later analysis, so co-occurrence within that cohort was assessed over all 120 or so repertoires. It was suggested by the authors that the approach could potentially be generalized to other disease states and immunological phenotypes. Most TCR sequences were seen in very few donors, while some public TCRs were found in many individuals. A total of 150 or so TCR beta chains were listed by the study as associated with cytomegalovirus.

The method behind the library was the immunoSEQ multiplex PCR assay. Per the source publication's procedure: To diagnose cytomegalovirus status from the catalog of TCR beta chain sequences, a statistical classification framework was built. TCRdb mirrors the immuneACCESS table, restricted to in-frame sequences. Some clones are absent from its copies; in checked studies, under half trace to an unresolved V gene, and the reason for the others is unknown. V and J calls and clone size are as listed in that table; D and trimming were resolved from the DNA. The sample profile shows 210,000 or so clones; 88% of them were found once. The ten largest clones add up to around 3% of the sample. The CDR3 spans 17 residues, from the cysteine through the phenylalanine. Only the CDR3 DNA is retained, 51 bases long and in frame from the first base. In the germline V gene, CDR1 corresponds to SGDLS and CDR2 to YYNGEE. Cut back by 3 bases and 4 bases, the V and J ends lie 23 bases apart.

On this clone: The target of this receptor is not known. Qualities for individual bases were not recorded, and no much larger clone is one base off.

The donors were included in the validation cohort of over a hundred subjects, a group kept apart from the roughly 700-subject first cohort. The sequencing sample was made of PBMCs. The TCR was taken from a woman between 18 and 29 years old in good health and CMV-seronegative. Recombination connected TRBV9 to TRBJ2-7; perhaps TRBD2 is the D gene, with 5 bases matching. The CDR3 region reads CASSAAREDGRRYEQYF. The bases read TGTGCCAGCAGCGCCGCCCGGGAAGACGGCCGTCGGTACGAGCAGTACTTC.